The clone carrying this T cell receptor beta chain is medium-sized in the sample. The junction shows a germline mismatch at one end, possibly a read error. This sample is part of a study of liver allograft versus peripheral blood T cells. At the level of the study: The authors compared T cell receptor repertoires in transplanted livers with recipients' peripheral blood repertoires.

CDR3 length: 11 residues. Per germline, CDR1 MDHEN and CDR2 SYDVKM. TCRdb re-called the reads through MiXCR, storing one row per CDR3 protein. This sample has thousands of distinct CDR3 sequences, with roughly 15% found just once. The TCR was taken from a human patient who had a liver transplant. Some T cells may have originated in the graft donor. The chain is built from TRBV28 and TRBJ1-5; D unclear. The CDR3 protein is CASRQTGIWYF. CDR3 nucleotide sequence: TGTGCCAGCAGGCAGACCGGGATATGGTATTTT.